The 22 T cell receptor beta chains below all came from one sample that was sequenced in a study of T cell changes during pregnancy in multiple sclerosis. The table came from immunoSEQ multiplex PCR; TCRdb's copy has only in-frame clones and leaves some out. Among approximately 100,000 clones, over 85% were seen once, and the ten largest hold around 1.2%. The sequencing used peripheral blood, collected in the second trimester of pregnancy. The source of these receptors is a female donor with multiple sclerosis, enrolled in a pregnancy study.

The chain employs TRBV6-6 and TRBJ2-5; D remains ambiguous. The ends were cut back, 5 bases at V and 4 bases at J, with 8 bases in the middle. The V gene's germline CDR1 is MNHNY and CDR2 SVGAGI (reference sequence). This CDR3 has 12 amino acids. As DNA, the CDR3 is TGTGCCAGCAGTGACACACGAGAGACCCAGTACTTC. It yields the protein CASSDTRETQYF.

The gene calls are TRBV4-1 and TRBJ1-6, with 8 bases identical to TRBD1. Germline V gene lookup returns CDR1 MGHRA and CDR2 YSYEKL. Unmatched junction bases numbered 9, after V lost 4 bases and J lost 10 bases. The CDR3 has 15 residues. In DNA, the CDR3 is TGCGCCAGCAGCCCTCGGACAGGGATGCACTCACCCCTCCACTTT. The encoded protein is CASSPRTGMHSPLHF.

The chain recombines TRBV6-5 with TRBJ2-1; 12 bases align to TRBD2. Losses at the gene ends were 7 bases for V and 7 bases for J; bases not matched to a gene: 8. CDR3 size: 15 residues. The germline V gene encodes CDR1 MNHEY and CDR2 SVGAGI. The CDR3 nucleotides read TGTGCCAGCATTCAGGTGACTAGCGGGGGAAATGAGCAGTTCTTC. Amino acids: CASIQVTSGGNEQFF.

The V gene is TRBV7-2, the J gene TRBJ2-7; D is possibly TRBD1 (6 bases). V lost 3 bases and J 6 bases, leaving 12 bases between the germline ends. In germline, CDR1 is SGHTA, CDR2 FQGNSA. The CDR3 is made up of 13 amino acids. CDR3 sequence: CASSLTGSIEQYF. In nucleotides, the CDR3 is TGTGCCAGCAGCTTGACAGGATCCATCGAGCAGTACTTC.

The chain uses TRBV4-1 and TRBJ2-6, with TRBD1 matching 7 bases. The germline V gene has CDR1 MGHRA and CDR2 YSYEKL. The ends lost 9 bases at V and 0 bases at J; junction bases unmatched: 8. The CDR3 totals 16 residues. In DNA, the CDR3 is TGCGCCAGACGGGACAGTTTCAGCTCTGGGGCCAACGTCCTGACTTTC. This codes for CARRDSFSSGANVLTF.

Here the CDR3 reads CASSVGAKGVSTGELFF. The CDR3, as DNA: TGTGCCAGCAGCGTAGGGGCCAAGGGAGTGAGCACCGGGGAGCTGTTTTTT. V and J are TRBV9 and TRBJ2-2, with D possibly matching TRBD2 (5 bases). The CDR3 contains 17 residues. In germline, CDR1 is SGDLS, CDR2 YYNGEE. V dropped 0 bases and J dropped 4 bases, with 16 bases sitting between them.

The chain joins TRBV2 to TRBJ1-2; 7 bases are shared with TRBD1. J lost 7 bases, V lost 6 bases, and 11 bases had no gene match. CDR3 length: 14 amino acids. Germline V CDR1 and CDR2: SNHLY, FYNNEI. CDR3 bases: TGTGCCAGCAGGGCTGAGGGGGCGGTCCCTGGCTACACCTTC. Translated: CASRAEGAVPGYTF.

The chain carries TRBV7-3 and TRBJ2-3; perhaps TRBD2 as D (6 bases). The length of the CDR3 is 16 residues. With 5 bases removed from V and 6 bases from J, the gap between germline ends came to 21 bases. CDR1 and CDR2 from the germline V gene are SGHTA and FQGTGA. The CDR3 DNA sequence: TGTGCCAGCAGCCTCTTGGGGGGTAGCTCCTCGGATACGCAGTATTTT. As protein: CASSLLGGSSSDTQYF.

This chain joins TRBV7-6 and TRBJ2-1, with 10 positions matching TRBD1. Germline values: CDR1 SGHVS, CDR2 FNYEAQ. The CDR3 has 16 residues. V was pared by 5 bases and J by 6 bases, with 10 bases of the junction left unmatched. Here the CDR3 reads CASSRDRDRGTNEQFF. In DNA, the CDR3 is TGTGCCAGCAGCCGAGACCGGGACAGGGGAACCAATGAGCAGTTCTTC.

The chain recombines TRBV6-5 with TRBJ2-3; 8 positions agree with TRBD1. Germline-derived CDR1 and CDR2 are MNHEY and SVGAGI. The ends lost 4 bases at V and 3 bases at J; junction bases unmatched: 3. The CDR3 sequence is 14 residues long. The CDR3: CASSSRQGTDTQYF. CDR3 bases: TGTGCCAGCAGTTCCAGACAGGGGACAGATACGCAGTATTTT.

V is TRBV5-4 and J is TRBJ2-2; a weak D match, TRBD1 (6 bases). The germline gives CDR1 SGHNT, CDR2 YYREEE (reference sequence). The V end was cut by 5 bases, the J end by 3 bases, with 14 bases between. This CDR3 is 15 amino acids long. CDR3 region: CASRQSGVDTGELFF. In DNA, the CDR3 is TGTGCCAGCAGACAATCAGGGGTCGACACCGGGGAGCTGTTTTTT.

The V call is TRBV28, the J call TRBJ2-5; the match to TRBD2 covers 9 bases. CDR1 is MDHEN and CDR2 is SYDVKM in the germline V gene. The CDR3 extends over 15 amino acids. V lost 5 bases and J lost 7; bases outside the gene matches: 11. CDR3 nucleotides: TGTGCCAGCAGTACCTCCGGGACTAGCTTGAGGACCCAGTACTTC. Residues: CASSTSGTSLRTQYF.

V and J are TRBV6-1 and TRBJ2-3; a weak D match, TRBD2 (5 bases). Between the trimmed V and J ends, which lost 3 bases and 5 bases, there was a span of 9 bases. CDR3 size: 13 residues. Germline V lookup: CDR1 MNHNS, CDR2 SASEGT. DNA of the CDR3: TGTGCCAGCAGTGACCAAAGCGGAGATACGCAGTATTTT. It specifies CASSDQSGDTQYF.

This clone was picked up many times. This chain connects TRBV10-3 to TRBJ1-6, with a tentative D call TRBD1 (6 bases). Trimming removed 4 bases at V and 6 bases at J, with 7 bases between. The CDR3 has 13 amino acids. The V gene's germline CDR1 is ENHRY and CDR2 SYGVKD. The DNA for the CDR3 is TGTGCCATCAGTGTGGGGGCTAATTCACCCCTCCACTTT. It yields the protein CAISVGANSPLHF.

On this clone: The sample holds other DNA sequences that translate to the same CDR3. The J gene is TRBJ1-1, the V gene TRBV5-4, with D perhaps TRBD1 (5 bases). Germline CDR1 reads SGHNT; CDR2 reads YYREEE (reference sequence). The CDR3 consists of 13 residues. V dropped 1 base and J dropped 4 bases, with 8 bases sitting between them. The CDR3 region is CASSLQGGTEAFF. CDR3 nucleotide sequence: TGTGCCAGCAGCTTGCAGGGCGGCACTGAAGCTTTCTTT. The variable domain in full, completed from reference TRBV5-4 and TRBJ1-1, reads ETGVTQSPTHLIKTRGQQVTLRCSSQSGHNTVSWYQQALGQGPQFIFQYYREEENGRGNFPPRFSGLQFPNYSSELNVNALELDDSALYLCASSLQGGTEAFFGQGTRLTVV.

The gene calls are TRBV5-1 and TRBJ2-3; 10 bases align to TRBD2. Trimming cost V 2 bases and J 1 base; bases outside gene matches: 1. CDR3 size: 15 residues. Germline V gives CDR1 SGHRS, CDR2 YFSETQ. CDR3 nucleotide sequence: TGCGCCAGCAGCTTCCTAGCGGGGGGCACAGATACGCAGTATTTT. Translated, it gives CASSFLAGGTDTQYF.

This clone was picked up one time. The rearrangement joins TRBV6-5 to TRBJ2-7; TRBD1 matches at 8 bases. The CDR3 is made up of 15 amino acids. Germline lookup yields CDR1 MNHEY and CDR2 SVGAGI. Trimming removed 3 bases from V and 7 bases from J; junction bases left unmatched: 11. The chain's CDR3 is CASSYTTGGHQEQYF. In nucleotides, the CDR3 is TGTGCCAGCAGTTATACAACAGGGGGGCACCAAGAGCAGTACTTC.

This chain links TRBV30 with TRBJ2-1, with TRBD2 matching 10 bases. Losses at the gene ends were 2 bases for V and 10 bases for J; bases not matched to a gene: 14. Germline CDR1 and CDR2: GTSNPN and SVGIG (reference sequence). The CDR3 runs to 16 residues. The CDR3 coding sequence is TGTGCCTGGAGTAGCCTTACCAGCGGGAGGGTAGGAGAGCAGTTCTTC. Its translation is CAWSSLTSGRVGEQFF.

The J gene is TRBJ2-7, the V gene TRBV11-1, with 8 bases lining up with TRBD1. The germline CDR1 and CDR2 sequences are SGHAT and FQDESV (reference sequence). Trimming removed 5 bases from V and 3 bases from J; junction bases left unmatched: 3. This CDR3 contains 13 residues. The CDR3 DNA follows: TGTGCCAGCAGCGCGGACAGGGTCTACGAGCAGTACTTC. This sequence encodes CASSADRVYEQYF. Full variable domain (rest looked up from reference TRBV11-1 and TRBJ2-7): EAEVAQSPRYKITEKSQAVAFWCDPISGHATLYWYRQILGQGPELLVQFQDESVVDDSQLPKDRFSAERLKGVDSTLKIQPAELGDSAMYLCASSADRVYEQYFGPGTRLTVT.

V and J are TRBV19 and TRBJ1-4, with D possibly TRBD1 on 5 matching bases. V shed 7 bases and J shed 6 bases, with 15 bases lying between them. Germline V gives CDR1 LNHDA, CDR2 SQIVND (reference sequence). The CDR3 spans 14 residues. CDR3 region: CASTFLQDHEKLFF. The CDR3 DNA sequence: TGTGCCAGTACCTTTTTACAGGATCATGAAAAACTGTTTTTT.

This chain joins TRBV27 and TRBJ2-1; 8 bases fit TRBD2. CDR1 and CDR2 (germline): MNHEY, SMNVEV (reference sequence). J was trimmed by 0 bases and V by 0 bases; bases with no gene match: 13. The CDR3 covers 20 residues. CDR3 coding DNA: TGTGCCAGCAGTTTATCTTTAGCGGGGAGGGTGGGGGGCTCCTACAATGAGCAGTTCTTC. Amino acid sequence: CASSLSLAGRVGGSYNEQFF.

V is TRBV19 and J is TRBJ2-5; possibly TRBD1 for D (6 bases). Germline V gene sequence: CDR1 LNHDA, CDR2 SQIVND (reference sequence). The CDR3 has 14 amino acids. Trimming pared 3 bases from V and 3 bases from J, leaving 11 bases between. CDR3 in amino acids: CASSIDRIEETQYF. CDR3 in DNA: TGTGCCAGTAGTATTGACAGGATCGAAGAGACCCAGTACTTC.